Below are 13 T cell receptor beta chains sequenced from a single sample in a study of B cell selection in AIRE deficiency. The sorted conventional CD4 T cells were gated as CD4+CD127+. The table came from immunoSEQ multiplex PCR; TCRdb's copy has only in-frame clones and leaves some out. The repertoire holds about 25,000 clones, with approximately 96% as singletons. The sample consisted of CD4+CD127+ conventional T cells sorted from PBMCs. These receptors were taken from a human donor in good health.

This clone appeared a single time. The genes are TRBV2 and TRBJ2-7; the D is unclear. Trimming stripped 2 bases from V and 0 bases from J, with 11 bases between. The germline CDR1 and CDR2 sequences are SNHLY and FYNNEI. CDR3 length: 15 amino acids. CDR3 nucleotides: TGTGCCAGCAGTGAATGGAGCGCCAGCTCCTACGAGCAGTACTTC. Its protein product is CASSEWSASSYEQYF.

This chain links TRBV27 with TRBJ2-7, with 7 positions matching TRBD1. The ends lost 2 bases at V and 0 bases at J; junction bases unmatched: 4. The CDR3 totals 15 residues. The germline V gene encodes CDR1 MNHEY and CDR2 SMNVEV (reference sequence). The CDR3 is CASSLASGGSYEQYF. CDR3 DNA sequence: TGTGCCAGCAGTTTAGCGTCAGGGGGCTCCTACGAGCAGTACTTC.

In regard to this clone: The junction and the germline gene differ at one end; a read error may be behind it. This rearrangement joins TRBV4-1 to TRBJ1-1, with 10 bases aligning to TRBD1. Germline CDR1 and CDR2: MGHRA and YSYEKL. This CDR3 is built from 16 residues. DNA for the CDR3: TGCGCCAGCACCCAAGGGACAGGGGCTGGTAACACTGAAGCTTTCTTT. As protein: CASTQGTGAGNTEAFF.

The genes are TRBV28 and TRBJ2-7, with D tentatively TRBD1 (6 bases). Germline values: CDR1 MDHEN, CDR2 SYDVKM. The V end lost 6 bases, the J end lost 6 bases, and 12 bases lay between the germline ends. This CDR3 spans 12 amino acids. The CDR3 DNA sequence: TGTGCCAGCAGCGGGACATTCCGCGAGCAGTACTTC. Translation gives CASSGTFREQYF.

V is TRBV7-2 and J is TRBJ2-7; no definite D call. This CDR3 region has 13 residues. The V end lost 3 bases, the J end lost 6 bases, and 12 bases lay between the germline ends. Germline V gene sequence: CDR1 SGHTA, CDR2 FQGNSA. The CDR3 here is CASSFKGPLEQYF. CDR3 nucleotides: TGTGCCAGCAGCTTTAAAGGGCCCCTCGAGCAGTACTTC.

The chain employs TRBV5-6 and TRBJ2-7; 8 nucleotides align to TRBD1. Germline V lookup: CDR1 SGHDT, CDR2 YYEEEE. V shed 1 base and J 5 bases; nucleotides not matched to a gene: 5. This CDR3 has 14 amino acids. The CDR3 DNA reads TGTGCCAGCAGCTTGACCGGACAGGGCGACGAGCAGTACTTC. It translates to CASSLTGQGDEQYF.

The V and J genes are TRBV5-5 and TRBJ2-2, with 9 bases matching TRBD1. The CDR3 covers 18 residues. Germline trimming cut 0 bases from V and 2 bases from J; bases unmatched to any gene: 8. Germline-derived CDR1 and CDR2 are SGHKS and YYEKEE (reference sequence). This chain's CDR3 is CASSLGLSTGGNTGELFF. CDR3 sequence (DNA): TGTGCCAGCAGCTTGGGATTGTCGACAGGGGGAAACACCGGGGAGCTGTTTTTT. Variable domain in full (rest from reference TRBV5-5 and TRBJ2-2): DAGVTQSPTHLIKTRGQQVTLRCSPISGHKSVSWYQQVLGQGPQFIFQYYEKEERGRGNFPDRFSARQFPNYSSELNVNALLLGDSALYLCASSLGLSTGGNTGELFFGEGSRLTVL.

The chain employs TRBV6-1 and TRBJ2-7; 8 bases are shared with TRBD2. J was trimmed by 2 bases and V by 6 bases; bases with no gene match: 3. The CDR3 length is 13 residues. CDR1 is MNHNS and CDR2 is SASEGT in the germline V gene. CDR3 protein: CASSLAGPYEQYF. CDR3 DNA: TGTGCCAGCAGCCTAGCGGGCCCCTACGAGCAGTACTTC.

The V and J genes are TRBV5-1 and TRBJ1-1, with D maybe TRBD1 (5 bases). V shed 7 bases and J shed 1 base, with 14 bases lying between them. The germline V gene has CDR1 SGHRS and CDR2 YFSETQ. CDR3 length: 14 amino acids. Here the CDR3 DNA reads TGCGCCAGCGGCCCACCGGGGGGGAACACTGAAGCTTTCTTT. Translating gives CASGPPGGNTEAFF. Combining the CDR3 with reference TRBV5-1 and TRBJ1-1 gives the whole variable domain KAGVTQTPRYLIKTRGQQVTLSCSPISGHRSVSWYQQTPGQGLQFLFEYFSETQRNKGNFPGRFSGRQFSNSRSEMNVSTLELGDSALYLCASGPPGGNTEAFFGQGTRLTVV.

This clone was seen a few times. The rearrangement joins TRBV28 to TRBJ1-5, with D possibly TRBD1 on 5 matching bases. V dropped 2 bases and J dropped 4 bases, with 9 bases sitting between them. CDR3 length equals 14 residues. CDR1 MDHEN and CDR2 SYDVKM come from the germline V gene. The CDR3 region has the DNA TGTGCCAGCAGTTTAATGAGGGGTAATCAGCCCCAGCATTTT. Its protein product is CASSLMRGNQPQHF.

The J gene is TRBJ1-3, the V gene TRBV7-2; a possible D gene is TRBD1 (5 bases). The CDR3 is 14 residues long. In germline, CDR1 is SGHTA, CDR2 FQGNSA. Trimming stripped 3 bases from V and 4 bases from J, with 10 bases between. CDR3 nucleotide sequence: TGTGCCAGCAGCTTGCAGGGACTAGGAAACACCATATATTTT. Translating it yields CASSLQGLGNTIYF.

The chain links TRBV7-3 to TRBJ2-2; 13 nucleotides align to TRBD2. Germline values: CDR1 SGHTA, CDR2 FQGTGA. The CDR3 length is 16 residues. With 2 bases clipped from V and 5 bases from J, the junction kept 2 bases outside the gene matches. CDR3 region: CASSLRTSGSTGELFF. The CDR3 DNA sequence: TGTGCCAGCAGCTTACGGACTAGCGGGAGTACCGGGGAGCTGTTTTTT.

The chain has TRBV5-1 and TRBJ2-7, with D uncertain. Trimming pared 3 bases from V and 0 bases from J, leaving 4 bases between. The germline V gene has CDR1 SGHRS and CDR2 YFSETQ. The CDR3 loop spans 12 amino acids. CDR3 loop: CASSSPSYEQYF. CDR3 in DNA: TGCGCCAGCAGCTCCCCCTCCTACGAGCAGTACTTC. The whole variable domain, remainder taken from reference TRBV5-1 and TRBJ2-7, is KAGVTQTPRYLIKTRGQQVTLSCSPISGHRSVSWYQQTPGQGLQFLFEYFSETQRNKGNFPGRFSGRQFSNSRSEMNVSTLELGDSALYLCASSSPSYEQYFGPGTRLTVT.